This is a list of T cell receptor beta chains from one sample in a study of long-term antiretroviral therapy in people with HIV. Using immunoSEQ multiplex PCR, the repertoire was profiled, and TCRdb retains in-frame clones only, with some absent. The sample holds about 21,000 clones, roughly 84% seen once. Sequenced material: unsorted PBMCs, taken 1.3 years after starting antiretroviral therapy. Every receptor here comes from a man aged 55-75 years with HIV. Both conserved end residues are part of each CDR3. A D gene is named only where the DNA matches it firmly. Not all rows give a size; the values are once, few, many and, for expanded clones, a class.

clone_size	v_call	j_call	d_call	cdr3_nt	cdr3_aa
.	TRBV5-4	TRBJ1-6	.	TGTGCCAGCAGCTTGATACAGGGTGGATCACCCCTCCACTTT	CASSLIQGGSPLHF
.	TRBV7-9	TRBJ2-2	TRBD2	TGTGCCAGCAGCCTTAGCGGGAGACGTCCCACCGGGGAGCTGTTTTTT	CASSLSGRRPTGELFF
.	TRBV5-5	TRBJ2-2	.	TGTGCCAGCAGCTTGGTGAGCGGGACAACGAACACCGGGGAGCTGTTTTTT	CASSLVSGTTNTGELFF
.	TRBV29-1	TRBJ2-1	.	TGCAGCGTCAACACCCAGGGGGGGGTATACAATGAGCAGTTCTTC	CSVNTQGGVYNEQFF
.	TRBV2	TRBJ2-3	TRBD2	TGTGCCAGCAGTGAGGAACTAGCGGGAGGAGGGTTCACGCAGTATTTT	CASSEELAGGGFTQYF
.	TRBV11-3	TRBJ2-1	.	TGTGCCAGCAGCTTCCGGGTCTACAATGAGCAGTTCTTC	CASSFRVYNEQFF
.	TRBV7-9	TRBJ2-1	TRBD1	TGTGCCAGCGAGACCGGGACAGGGTACAATGAGCAGTTCTTC	CASETGTGYNEQFF
.	TRBV6-6	TRBJ2-3	.	TGTGCCAGCAGTCCTTTGGATACGCAGTATTTT	CASSPLDTQYF
once	TRBV5-5	TRBJ2-7	.	TGTGCCAGCAGCTTCGGGAGCTCCTACGAGCAGTACTTC	CASSFGSSYEQYF
.	TRBV6-5	TRBJ1-1	.	TGTGCCAGCAGTTACGGGGGCGGTTACACTGAAGCTTTCTTT	CASSYGGGYTEAFF
.	TRBV18	TRBJ1-1	.	TGTGCCAGCTCACACGCCCGGGGGGGAGACACTGAAGCTTTCTTT	CASSHARGGDTEAFF
.	TRBV5-4	TRBJ2-3	.	TGTGCCAGCAGCTTTATTACGAATACGCAGTATTTT	CASSFITNTQYF
few	TRBV27	TRBJ1-1	.	TGTGCCAGCAGTCTAGGGACCGGGGGGACTGAAGCTTTCTTT	CASSLGTGGTEAFF
.	TRBV12-5	TRBJ2-5	TRBD1	TGTGCTAGTGGTTTGGCACCCGGGACAGGGGGCCTGGAGACCCAGTACTTC	CASGLAPGTGGLETQYF
.	TRBV5-6	TRBJ1-3	TRBD1	TGTGCCAGCAGCGTGACAGGGGCCGGAAACACCATATATTTT	CASSVTGAGNTIYF
.	TRBV7-9	TRBJ1-3	TRBD1	TGTGCCAGCATCGGGACAGTGGTCTCTGGAAACACCATATATTTT	CASIGTVVSGNTIYF
.	TRBV7-9	TRBJ1-4	.	TGTGCCAGCAGCCCGGTCGAAAAACTGTTTTTT	CASSPVEKLFF
.	TRBV9	TRBJ2-7	.	TGTGCCAGCAGCCAGACAGGACGACTCCACGAGCAGTACTTC	CASSQTGRLHEQYF
.	TRBV7-8	TRBJ1-2	.	TGTGCCAGCAGCTTAGGTCGGGATACATGGTATGGCTACACCTTC	CASSLGRDTWYGYTF
.	TRBV6-6	TRBJ1-5	.	TGTGCCAGCAGCCCGCTTTTGGGCAATCAGCCCCAGCATTTT	CASSPLLGNQPQHF
.	TRBV4-1	TRBJ2-3	.	TGCGCCAGCAGCCAAGAGGGCAGGAGGGGGTCTTTGGATACGCAGTATTTT	CASSQEGRRGSLDTQYF
.	TRBV18	TRBJ2-1	TRBD2	TGTGCCAGCTCACTACGTTATAGCGGGAGCTCCTACAATGAGCAGTTCTTC	CASSLRYSGSSYNEQFF
.	TRBV6-5	TRBJ2-3	.	TGTGCCAGCAGTTCAGACAGAGATACGCAGTATTTT	CASSSDRDTQYF
.	TRBV27	TRBJ1-6	TRBD1	TGTGCCAGCAGTTTACGGGACAGGAATTCACCCCTCCACTTT	CASSLRDRNSPLHF
.	TRBV5-1	TRBJ1-1	.	TGCGCCAGCAGCGTTACAGGTCCAACGGGGGCTTTCTTT	CASSVTGPTGAFF
.	TRBV6-6	TRBJ2-3	.	TGTGCCAGCAGCTACACATCAGATACGCAGTATTTT	CASSYTSDTQYF
.	TRBV27	TRBJ1-5	.	TGTGCCAGCAGTCCGACACCAACTTCGAATAGCAATCAGCCCCAGCATTTT	CASSPTPTSNSNQPQHF
.	TRBV18	TRBJ2-1	.	TGTGCCAGCTACAGAGGCGCAGTACCTTCCTACAATGAGCAGTTCTTC	CASYRGAVPSYNEQFF
.	TRBV18	TRBJ1-4	.	TGTGCCAGCTCTCCCGGACTTTCATTCGCAACTAATGAAAAACTGTTTTTT	CASSPGLSFATNEKLFF
.	TRBV14	TRBJ2-1	.	TGTGCCAGCAGCCAAGGGTGGGGGCCCTACAATGAGCAGTTCTTC	CASSQGWGPYNEQFF
once	TRBV11-2	TRBJ2-7	.	TGTGCCAGCTCCTCTCAGACCACCTACGAGCAGTACTTC	CASSSQTTYEQYF
few	TRBV13	TRBJ2-7	.	TGTGCCAGCAGCTTAGGCGGGGGTCTCGAGCAGTACTTC	CASSLGGGLEQYF
.	TRBV5-1	TRBJ1-1	.	TGCGCCAGCAGCTTGTGGGGAAGGGACACTGAAGCTTTCTTT	CASSLWGRDTEAFF
.	TRBV5-1	TRBJ1-1	.	TGCGCCAGCAGCTGGAGGAGTGGCACTGAAGCTTTCTTT	CASSWRSGTEAFF
.	TRBV9	TRBJ2-3	.	TGTGCCAGCAGCGTAGCTTATGACTCTAGCACAGATACGCAGTATTTT	CASSVAYDSSTDTQYF
.	TRBV7-3	TRBJ2-1	.	TGTGCCAGCAGCCGAAGGGCGGGCAATGAGCAGTTCTTC	CASSRRAGNEQFF
.	TRBV6-1	TRBJ2-1	.	TGTGCCAGCCGAGAGCGGACAGCTAATGAGCAGTTCTTC	CASRERTANEQFF
.	TRBV29-1	TRBJ1-4	.	TGCAGCGTTGGGGGGGGACTTGCTAATGAAAAACTGTTTTTT	CSVGGGLANEKLFF
.	TRBV27	TRBJ1-5	.	TGTGCCAGCAGTTTATATATGGGTAGCAATCAGCCCCAGCATTTT	CASSLYMGSNQPQHF
.	TRBV5-1	TRBJ1-2	.	TGCGCCAGCAGCGCCAGTGGTTACTATGGCTACACCTTC	CASSASGYYGYTF
.	TRBV7-2	TRBJ1-5	.	TGTGCCAGCAGCCCTTTTTACTACCTCAGTCAGCCCCAGCATTTT	CASSPFYYLSQPQHF
once	TRBV10-3	TRBJ2-2	.	TGTGCCATCAGTGAGGGTGTGAAGGGAGGCGGGGAGCTGTTTTTT	CAISEGVKGGGELFF
.	TRBV18	TRBJ1-4	.	TGTGCCAGCTCAAAATTGGGAGCGGAAGAAAAACTGTTTTTT	CASSKLGAEEKLFF
.	TRBV29-1	TRBJ2-7	TRBD2	TGCAGCGCTCCTCTGACGAGCGGGGGCTCCTACGAGCAGTACTTC	CSAPLTSGGSYEQYF
.	TRBV19	TRBJ2-7	TRBD1	TGTGCCAGTAGTAACCCGGGCCGGGACAGGGGCTACGAGCAGTACTTC	CASSNPGRDRGYEQYF
once	TRBV10-3	TRBJ2-3	TRBD2	TGTGCCATCAGTTTTAGCGGGGGGAGCACAGATACGCAGTATTTT	CAISFSGGSTDTQYF
once	TRBV19	TRBJ1-1	.	TGTGCCAGTAGTATAGGTAGCGCAGGGGCTAGCACTGAAGCTTTCTTT	CASSIGSAGASTEAFF
.	TRBV18	TRBJ2-3	.	TGTGCCAGCTCACCAAGGGCAAACACAGATACGCAGTATTTT	CASSPRANTDTQYF
.	TRBV7-9	TRBJ2-7	TRBD1	TGTGCCAGCAGCTTTCCAGACAGGGGAGCTTACGAGCAGTACTTC	CASSFPDRGAYEQYF
.	TRBV5-4	TRBJ1-1	.	TGTGCCAGCAGCTTTGCGGGATTGAACACTGAAGCTTTCTTT	CASSFAGLNTEAFF
.	TRBV5-4	TRBJ1-4	.	TGTGCCAGCAGCTCGGGGGGGCCGAATGAAAAACTGTTTTTT	CASSSGGPNEKLFF
.	TRBV6-5	TRBJ2-1	.	TGTGCCAGCAGTGATAATGGTATTCTTTGGTTGTTCTTC	CASSDNGILWLFF
.	TRBV7-9	TRBJ2-3	.	TGTGCCAGCAGCATTTCCCCCGGAAAGAGAGCGGGGAAAACAGGGATGCAGTATTTT	CASSISPGKRAGKTGMQYF
.	TRBV5-4	TRBJ2-1	TRBD2	TGTGCCAGCAGCCAACCTGGGACTAGCGGGAGTGGGGAGCAGTTCTTC	CASSQPGTSGSGEQFF
.	TRBV10-1	TRBJ2-3	TRBD1	TGCGCCAGCAACACCGGGACAGGGGCTCCCACAGATACGCAGTATTTT	CASNTGTGAPTDTQYF
.	TRBV2	TRBJ1-1	.	TGTGCCACCGGCGTCGGCAGGGAGGGAAACACTGAAGCTTTCTTT	CATGVGREGNTEAFF